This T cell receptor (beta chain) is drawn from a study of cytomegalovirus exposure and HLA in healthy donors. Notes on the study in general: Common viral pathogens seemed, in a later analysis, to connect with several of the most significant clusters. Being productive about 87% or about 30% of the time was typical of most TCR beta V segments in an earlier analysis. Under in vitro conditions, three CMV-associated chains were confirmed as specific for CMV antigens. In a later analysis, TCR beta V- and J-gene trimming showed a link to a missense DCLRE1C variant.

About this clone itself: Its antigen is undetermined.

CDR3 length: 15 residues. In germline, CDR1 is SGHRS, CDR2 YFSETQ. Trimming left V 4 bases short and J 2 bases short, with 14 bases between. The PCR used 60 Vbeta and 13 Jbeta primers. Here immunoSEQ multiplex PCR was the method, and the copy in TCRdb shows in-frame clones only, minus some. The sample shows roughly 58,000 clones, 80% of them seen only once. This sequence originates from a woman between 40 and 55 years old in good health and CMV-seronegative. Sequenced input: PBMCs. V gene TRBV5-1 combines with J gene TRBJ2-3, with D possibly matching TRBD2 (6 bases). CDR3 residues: CASSRRLANTDTQYF. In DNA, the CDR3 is TGCGCCAGCAGCCGGCGGCTAGCGAACACAGATACGCAGTATTTT.